This T cell receptor (beta chain) was documented in a study of response to subunit inactivated influenza vaccine. This clonotype was seen only a few times. Its specificity is not known. V gave up 5 bases and J gave up 6 bases; unmatched junction bases: 8. Germline V gene lookup returns CDR1 DFQATT and CDR2 SNEGSKA (reference sequence). This CDR3 region has 13 residues. Overall study results and limits: Each seasonal influenza vaccination recruits few new T cells, the authors suggested.

TCRdb re-derived calls from the RT-PCR reads in MiXCR, one entry per CDR3 protein. The sample has approximately 500,000 distinct CDR3 sequences; 10% to 15% are singletons. The sequenced sample was PBMCs from blood, obtained 45 days after vaccination. V usage is TRBV20-1 and J usage is TRBJ2-3; 7 bases map to TRBD1. The receptor was isolated from a man aged 50-60 years who received an inactivated influenza vaccine. The CDR3 bases are TGCAGTGCTGAGGACAGGTTCATTGATACGCAGTATTTT. Protein sequence: CSAEDRFIDTQYF.